The 4 T cell receptor beta chains in this list originate from one sample, sequenced in a study of T cells in Graves' hyperthyroidism and ophthalmopathy. TCR beta CDR3 region amplification was performed from RNA transcripts. First-round RT-PCR of the TCR CDR3 relied on the HTBI primer set. Via MiXCR, TCRdb re-called the multiplex PCR reads, giving one row per CDR3 protein. The sample lists about 420,000 distinct CDR3 sequences; roughly 13% were seen once. What was sequenced was blood. The source is a woman younger than 35 with Graves' hyperthyroidism.

Ten or more counts support this clonotype. V and J are TRBV6-2 or TRBV6-3 and TRBJ1-1; no reliable D call. The CDR3 is made up of 14 amino acids. Trimming stripped 2 bases from V and 1 base from J, with 8 bases between. Germline V gene sequence: CDR1 MNHEY, CDR2 SVGEGT. CDR3 in DNA: TGTGCCAGCAGTTACATCGAACAGAACACTGAAGCTTTCTTT. Translation: CASSYIEQNTEAFF.

This clonotype was detected many times. The chain employs TRBV28 and TRBJ2-3, with 7 positions matching TRBD1. This CDR3 contains 15 residues. The germline gives CDR1 MDHEN, CDR2 SYDVKM. V trimming: 7 bases; J trimming: 0 bases; junction bases outside the gene matches: 7. The CDR3 DNA follows: TGTGCCAGCACCCAGTGGGGACAGAGCACAGATACGCAGTATTTT. This sequence encodes CASTQWGQSTDTQYF.

The rearrangement uses TRBV14 and TRBJ2-7; D is ambiguous. From germline, CDR1 is SGHDN and CDR2 FVKESK. The V gene lost 1 base and the J gene lost 3 bases, with 10 bases spanning the gap. This CDR3 region has 14 residues. The CDR3 DNA sequence: TGTGCCAGCAGCCAAGCGGCTATAAGCTACGAGCAGTACTTC. Residues: CASSQAAISYEQYF.

On this clonotype: Since a much larger clone is just one base distant, this may be a read error. The V and J genes are TRBV12-3 or TRBV12-4 and TRBJ1-2, with TRBD1 identical over 10 bases. The V gene end was trimmed by 2 bases and the J gene end by 2 bases; junction bases not matched to a gene: 14. The CDR3 runs 19 residues. The CDR3 DNA is TGTGCCAGCAGTTTATCCCCCTCGGACAGGGGGTTTGTGAACTATGGCTACACCTTC. Protein sequence: CASSLSPSDRGFVNYGYTF.